This is a list of T cell receptor beta chains from one sample in a study of OX40 agonist ivuxolimab in advanced cancers. Assay: immunoSEQ multiplex PCR; the TCRdb copy retains only in-frame clones and omits some. The data hold 65,000 to 90,000 clones, with 70% to 90% observed a single time. This specimen consisted of CD4+ or CD8+ T cells sorted from blood, obtained in a trial of the OX40 agonist ivuxolimab. The receptors come from an adult with an advanced solid tumor such as melanoma, head and neck, liver or kidney cancer. CDR3s include the opening cysteine and the closing phenylalanine or tryptophan. D genes are given only for firm matches. The size of a clone is reported for some rows only, either as once, few or many, or as a class for expanded clones.

D gene	V gene	clone size	J gene	CDR3 protein	CDR3 DNA
NA	TRBV7-3	once	TRBJ2-1	CASSRGTGVNEQFF	TGTGCCAGCAGCCGTGGGACGGGCGTCAATGAGCAGTTCTTC
NA	TRBV11-3	NA	TRBJ1-1	CASSSSWAGRNTEAFF	TGTGCCAGCAGCTCCAGCTGGGCAGGGCGCAACACTGAAGCTTTCTTT
NA	TRBV7-9	once	TRBJ1-3	CASSRSANTIYF	TGTGCCAGCAGCCGATCAGCCAACACCATATATTTT
TRBD1	TRBV30	NA	TRBJ1-2	CAWNRGSNYGYTF	TGTGCCTGGAACAGGGGATCTAACTATGGCTACACCTTC
TRBD1	TRBV28	NA	TRBJ1-6	CASRRQGSSPLHF	TGTGCCAGCAGACGACAGGGAAGTTCACCCCTCCACTTT
NA	TRBV6-6	few	TRBJ1-5	CASTSTGNQPQHF	TGTGCCAGCACTTCCACAGGGAATCAGCCCCAGCATTTT
NA	TRBV21-1	NA	TRBJ2-7	CASSKAQDRADEQYF	TGTGCCAGCAGCAAAGCGCAGGACAGGGCCGACGAGCAGTACTTC
TRBD1	TRBV6-5	NA	TRBJ1-1	CAAGRGLNTEAFF	TGTGCCGCCGGTAGGGGGCTGAACACTGAAGCTTTCTTT
NA	TRBV4-2	few	TRBJ1-5	CASSRGDSQPQHF	TGTGCCAGCAGCCGAGGGGATTCTCAGCCCCAGCATTTT
TRBD1	TRBV7-2	NA	TRBJ1-2	CASSSPGQGTYYGYTF	TGTGCCAGCAGCTCCCCGGGACAGGGGACCTACTATGGCTACACCTTC
NA	TRBV6-5	NA	TRBJ2-1	CASSYSEGYNEQFF	TGTGCCAGCAGTTACTCGGAGGGGTACAATGAGCAGTTCTTC
NA	TRBV2	once	TRBJ1-3	CASRVGDTIYF	TGTGCCAGCAGAGTCGGGGACACCATATATTTT
NA	TRBV6-5	NA	TRBJ2-2	CASSRDSANTGELFF	TGTGCCAGCAGCCGGGACTCCGCGAACACCGGGGAGCTGTTTTTT
NA	TRBV9	NA	TRBJ2-3	CASSVTRLSTDTQYF	TGTGCCAGCAGCGTAACCCGACTAAGCACAGATACGCAGTATTTT
NA	TRBV27	NA	TRBJ1-1	CASSFSGLSEAFF	TGTGCCAGCAGTTTTAGTGGGCTCTCTGAAGCTTTCTTT
NA	TRBV30	NA	TRBJ2-7	CAWSGSRRTYEQYF	TGTGCCTGGAGTGGCTCAAGAAGGACCTACGAGCAGTACTTC
NA	TRBV30	NA	TRBJ1-5	CAWSGGTVNQPQHF	TGTGCCTGGAGTGGAGGGACGGTAAATCAGCCCCAGCATTTT
TRBD1	TRBV5-6	NA	TRBJ1-6	CASTLRTGGYNSPLHF	TGTGCCAGCACCCTCCGGACAGGGGGCTATAATTCACCCCTCCACTTT
TRBD1	TRBV9	few	TRBJ1-1	CASSPRGQVGAFF	TGTGCCAGCAGCCCGAGGGGACAGGTGGGAGCTTTCTTT
NA	TRBV20-1	NA	TRBJ2-7	CSASQLEQYF	TGCAGTGCTAGCCAGCTCGAGCAGTACTTC
TRBD1	TRBV6-1	NA	TRBJ1-6	CASSVNTARGNSPLHF	TGTGCCAGCAGTGTGAACACGGCCAGGGGGAATTCACCCCTCCACTTT
NA	TRBV28	NA	TRBJ1-6	CASSAFYNSPLHF	TGTGCCAGCTCCGCCTTTTATAATTCACCCCTCCACTTT
NA	TRBV30	NA	TRBJ1-5	CAWSQGSNQPQHF	TGTGCCTGGAGCCAGGGCAGCAATCAGCCCCAGCATTTT
NA	TRBV27	NA	TRBJ1-2	CASSFSAYGYTF	TGTGCCAGCAGTTTTTCCGCCTATGGCTACACCTTC
TRBD1	TRBV7-9	NA	TRBJ2-1	CASSFLTTGGSEQFF	TGTGCCAGCAGCTTTCTTACGACAGGGGGCAGCGAGCAGTTCTTC
NA	TRBV2	few	TRBJ2-7	CASSEQAAYEQYF	TGTGCCAGCAGTGAACAGGCCGCCTACGAGCAGTACTTC
NA	TRBV20-1	NA	TRBJ1-2	CTGASPYGYTF	TGCACAGGGGCGTCACCCTATGGCTACACCTTC
NA	TRBV6-5	NA	TRBJ2-3	CASSLGDLSTDTQYF	TGTGCCAGCAGTTTAGGGGACTTATCAACAGATACGCAGTATTTT
TRBD1	TRBV4-3	NA	TRBJ2-7	CASSQDIRGRAYEQYF	TGCGCCAGCAGCCAAGATATAAGGGGGCGCGCCTACGAGCAGTACTTC
TRBD1	TRBV30	once	TRBJ2-5	CAWKQQGQPGETQYF	TGTGCCTGGAAACAACAGGGACAGCCGGGGGAGACCCAGTACTTC
NA	TRBV6-1	NA	TRBJ1-1	CASTHHRENTEAFF	TGTGCCAGCACCCACCACAGGGAAAACACTGAAGCTTTCTTT
NA	TRBV11-2	NA	TRBJ2-2	CASSPARTGELFF	TGTGCCAGCAGCCCGGCTCGAACCGGGGAGCTGTTTTTT
NA	TRBV7-8	NA	TRBJ1-5	CASTPREGNQPQHF	TGTGCCAGCACCCCTAGGGAGGGGAATCAGCCCCAGCATTTT
TRBD2	TRBV7-2	NA	TRBJ2-3	CASSPAGGPGGDTQYF	TGTGCCAGCAGCCCCGCCGGAGGACCGGGGGGAGATACGCAGTATTTT
NA	TRBV21-1	NA	TRBJ1-3	CATAKGTGGSGNTIYF	TGTGCCACCGCCAAGGGCACAGGGGGATCTGGAAACACCATATATTTT
TRBD1	TRBV2	NA	TRBJ1-1	CASKPQGALDTEAFF	TGTGCCAGCAAACCACAGGGGGCGTTGGACACTGAAGCTTTCTTT
NA	TRBV21-1	NA	TRBJ2-7	CASSKVTRRGSGRGGGYEQYF	TGTGCCAGCAGCAAAGTAACTCGAAGAGGGTCAGGGCGTGGTGGTGGCTACGAGCAGTACTTC
TRBD2	TRBV7-3	NA	TRBJ2-3	CASSSRTSGGPRGQYF	TGTGCCAGCAGCTCGCGGACTAGCGGGGGCCCACGGGGGCAGTATTTT
NA	TRBV9	NA	TRBJ2-1	CASSLMENEQFF	TGTGCCAGCAGCCTGATGGAGAATGAGCAGTTCTTC
NA	TRBV27	NA	TRBJ1-6	CASKASSSPLHF	TGTGCCAGTAAGGCTTCCAGTTCACCCCTCCACTTT
TRBD2	TRBV6-5	NA	TRBJ2-1	CASSSPAGGANEQFF	TGTGCCAGCAGTTCCCCAGCGGGGGGGGCCAATGAGCAGTTCTTC
TRBD2	TRBV5-1	NA	TRBJ2-5	CASSLGGGGAPETQYF	TGCGCCAGCAGCTTGGGTGGCGGGGGGGCCCCGGAGACCCAGTACTTC
NA	TRBV5-1	NA	TRBJ2-7	CASSSTGFLGEQYF	TGCGCCAGCAGCTCGACCGGCTTTCTGGGGGAGCAGTACTTC
NA	TRBV5-4	NA	TRBJ2-7	CASSLDPPDEQYF	TGTGCCAGCAGCCTGGATCCCCCGGACGAGCAGTACTTC
NA	TRBV7-8	NA	TRBJ1-2	CASSLVRIGPLGKGYTF	TGTGCCAGCAGCTTAGTACGTATTGGCCCGCTGGGGAAGGGCTACACCTTC